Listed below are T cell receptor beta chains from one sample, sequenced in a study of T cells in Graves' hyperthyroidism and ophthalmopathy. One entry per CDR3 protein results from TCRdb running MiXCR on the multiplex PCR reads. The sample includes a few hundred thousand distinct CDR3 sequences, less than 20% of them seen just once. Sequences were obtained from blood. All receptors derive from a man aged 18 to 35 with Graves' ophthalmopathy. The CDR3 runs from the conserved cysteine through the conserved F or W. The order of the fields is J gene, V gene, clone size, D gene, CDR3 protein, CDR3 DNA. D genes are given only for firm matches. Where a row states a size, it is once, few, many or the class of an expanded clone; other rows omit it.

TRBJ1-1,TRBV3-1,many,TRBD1,CASSQRPGTGTRVAFF,TGTGCCAGCAGCCAACGTCCCGGGACAGGGACGAGGGTTGCTTTCTTT
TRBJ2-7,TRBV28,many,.,CASIDSSGEQYF,TGTGCCAGCATCGATTCCTCGGGGGAGCAGTACTTC
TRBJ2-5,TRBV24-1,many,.,CATSDVGLQGETQYF,TGTGCCACCAGTGATGTGGGCCTTCAGGGAGAGACCCAGTACTTC
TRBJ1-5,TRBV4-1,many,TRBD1,CASSQYAGTGGYQPQHF,TGCGCCAGCAGCCAATATGCAGGGACAGGGGGCTATCAGCCCCAGCATTTT
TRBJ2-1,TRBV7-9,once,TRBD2,CASSFPSSGGRGEQFF,TGTGCCAGCAGCTTTCCGTCTAGCGGGGGGCGGGGTGAGCAGTTCTTC
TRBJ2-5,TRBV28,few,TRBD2,CASSPRGGAQYF,TGTGCCAGCAGTCCACGCGGGGGGGCCCAGTACTTC
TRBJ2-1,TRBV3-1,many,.,CASSQGPAGAHNEQFF,TGTGCCAGCAGCCAGGGCCCTGCGGGCGCCCACAATGAGCAGTTCTTC
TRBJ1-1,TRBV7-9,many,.,CASSPYDTGGNTEAFF,TGTGCCAGCAGCCCGTACGACACAGGAGGGAACACTGAAGCTTTCTTT
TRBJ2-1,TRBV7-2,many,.,CASSPVGQYNEQFF,TGTGCCAGCAGCCCCGTTGGACAGTACAATGAGCAGTTCTTC
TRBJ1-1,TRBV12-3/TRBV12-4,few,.,CASSYSEGTEAFF,TGTGCCAGCAGCTACTCGGAGGGGACTGAAGCTTTCTTT
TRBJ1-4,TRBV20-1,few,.,CSARDPSGANEKLFF,TGCAGTGCTAGAGACCCCTCTGGGGCTAATGAAAAACTGTTTTTT
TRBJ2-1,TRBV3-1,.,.,CASSETGTPDNEQFF,TGTGCCAGCAGCGAGACCGGGACACCGGACAATGAGCAGTTCTTC
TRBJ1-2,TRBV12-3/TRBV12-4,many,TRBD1,CASSLTGAAYGYTF,TGTGCCAGCAGTTTGACAGGGGCGGCCTATGGCTACACCTTC
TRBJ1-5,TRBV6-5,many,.,CASSYGPPDRYNQPQHF,TGTGCCAGCAGTTACGGTCCCCCGGACCGATACAATCAGCCCCAGCATTTT